Below, 27 T cell receptor beta chains from the same sample are listed, as sequenced in a study of T cell responses to AZD1222 COVID-19 vaccine. Clones were read by immunoSEQ multiplex PCR, and TCRdb kept only the in-frame ones, dropping some. This table holds around 150,000 clones, 92% found once. The sequencing used peripheral blood, collected 28 days after the second AZD1222 dose. Every receptor here comes from an adult who received the AZD1222 COVID-19 vaccine.

The rearrangement joins TRBV20-1 to TRBJ2-7, with D hard to call. The CDR3 has 11 amino acids. Germline loops: CDR1 DFQATT, CDR2 SNEGSKA (reference sequence). The V end was cut by 2 bases, the J end by 3 bases, with 5 bases between. This CDR3 reads CSARSGYEQYF. CDR3 DNA: TGCAGTGCTAGATCGGGCTACGAGCAGTACTTC.

This chain links TRBV30 with TRBJ2-2; D gene unclear. Trimming shortened V by 0 bases and J by 1 base, and 9 bases separated the two germline ends. The CDR3 contains 15 residues. Germline CDR1 is GTSNPN and CDR2 is SVGIG (reference sequence). The chain's CDR3 is CAWSVQYRNTGELFF. The CDR3 coding sequence is TGTGCCTGGAGTGTACAATACAGGAACACCGGGGAGCTGTTTTTT.

The chain is built from TRBV6-1 and TRBJ1-5, with D perhaps TRBD1 (5 bases). CDR3 length: 13 amino acids. Per germline, CDR1 MNHNS and CDR2 SASEGT. V was clipped by 0 bases and J by 7 bases, with 7 bases between them. The CDR3 nucleotides are TGTGCCAGCAGTGAAGCGCGGGACCAGCCCCAGCATTTT. It encodes CASSEARDQPQHF.

This sequence joins TRBV4-3 and TRBJ2-1; 11 bases match TRBD2. CDR1 and CDR2 (germline): LGHNA, YSLEER. CDR3 size: 17 residues. The junction had 4 bases not matched to a gene; V was cut back by 0 bases and J by 3 bases. This CDR3 is CASSQDITSGSYNEQFF. In nucleotides, the CDR3 is TGCGCCAGCAGCCAAGATATAACTAGCGGGAGCTACAATGAGCAGTTCTTC.

The rearrangement links TRBV5-1 to TRBJ1-1; D not certain. V was pared by 0 bases and J by 3 bases, with 9 bases between. Germline V CDR1 and CDR2: SGHRS, YFSETQ. This CDR3 contains 14 residues. The CDR3 DNA follows: TGCGCCAGCAGCTTGGTTGGGGAACACACTGAAGCTTTCTTT. It specifies CASSLVGEHTEAFF.

This clone showed up just once. The V call is TRBV28, the J call TRBJ1-5, with 7 bases that match TRBD1. This CDR3 comprises 14 residues. Germline lookup yields CDR1 MDHEN and CDR2 SYDVKM. V dropped 6 bases and J dropped 7; count of bases not matched to a gene: 9. CDR3 nucleotide sequence: TGTGCCAGCAGCGAGCTAGGGACAGCACAGCCCCAGCATTTT. It yields the protein CASSELGTAQPQHF.

The chain combines TRBV5-1 with TRBJ1-2; possibly TRBD1 for D (6 bases). The CDR3 has 16 residues. V was clipped by 0 bases and J by 4 bases, with 16 bases between them. In germline, CDR1 is SGHRS, CDR2 YFSETQ. CDR3 DNA sequence: TGCGCCAGCAGCTTGGCCGCGTATCGGACAGTCTATGGCTACACCTTC. The encoded protein is CASSLAAYRTVYGYTF.

The chain uses TRBV6-5 and TRBJ1-1; 7 nucleotides align to TRBD1. Trimming removed 8 bases from V and 4 bases from J; junction bases left unmatched: 13. Per germline, CDR1 MNHEY and CDR2 SVGAGI. The CDR3 runs 15 residues. The CDR3 DNA follows: TGTGCCAGCGGTCCGACCCAGGGGGTGAGCACTGAAGCTTTCTTT. Its translation: CASGPTQGVSTEAFF.

The chain combines TRBV7-9 with TRBJ2-1; a weak D match, TRBD1 (6 bases). V shed 5 bases and J shed 10 bases, with 15 bases lying between them. The germline CDR1 and CDR2 sequences are SEHNR and FQNEAQ (reference sequence). The CDR3 spans 13 residues. CDR3 amino acids: CASSPTVQGEQFF. Written as DNA, the CDR3 is TGTGCCAGCAGCCCAACGGTCCAGGGGGAGCAGTTCTTC.

The rearrangement links TRBV7-3 to TRBJ1-1; no firm D call. This CDR3 comprises 14 residues. Germline values: CDR1 SGHTA, CDR2 FQGTGA. V was trimmed by 2 bases and J by 1 base, leaving 8 bases between them. The CDR3 sequence is CASSLWAGNTEAFF. The CDR3 coding sequence is TGTGCCAGCAGCTTATGGGCCGGGAACACTGAAGCTTTCTTT.

The chain uses TRBV28 and TRBJ2-7, with D unclear. V lost 3 bases, J lost 0 bases, and 12 bases lay in between. Germline V gene lookup returns CDR1 MDHEN and CDR2 SYDVKM. This CDR3 comprises 15 residues. The CDR3 DNA reads TGTGCCAGCAGTTTTCATCGGGCAGGCTCCTACGAGCAGTACTTC. Translation: CASSFHRAGSYEQYF.

A single count supports this clone. This chain connects TRBV19 to TRBJ1-2, with D hard to call. Trimming cost V 0 bases and J 0 bases, with 8 bases left between them. This CDR3 spans 15 amino acids. CDR1 is LNHDA, CDR2 SQIVND, per germline (reference sequence). This CDR3 reads CASSIDGQANYGYTF. DNA of the CDR3: TGTGCCAGTAGTATAGATGGGCAGGCTAACTATGGCTACACCTTC.

This clone was seen just once. The chain uses TRBV9 and TRBJ1-5; no definite D call. In germline, CDR1 is SGDLS, CDR2 YYNGEE. The ends were cut back, 3 bases at V and 4 bases at J, with 11 bases in the middle. The CDR3 runs 14 residues. The CDR3 DNA reads as TGTGCCAGCAGCGCCGGCCCGGCTAATCAGCCCCAGCATTTT. This sequence encodes CASSAGPANQPQHF.

The sample holds a few counts of this clone. The V call is TRBV11-3, the J call TRBJ2-3; 8 nucleotides align to TRBD1. CDR1 and CDR2 from the germline V gene are SGHNT and YENEEA. The CDR3 covers 15 residues. The V segment lost 2 bases and the J segment 2 bases; nucleotides outside the gene matches: 3. The CDR3 sequence is CASSLRTGITDTQYF. For the CDR3, the DNA is TGTGCCAGCAGCTTACGGACAGGGATCACAGATACGCAGTATTTT.

The chain employs TRBV7-2 and TRBJ2-7; no clear D gene. V was shortened by 3 bases and J by 2 bases, with 14 bases between the two germline ends. Germline V gene lookup returns CDR1 SGHTA and CDR2 FQGNSA. The CDR3 covers 15 residues. The CDR3 coding sequence is TGTGCCAGCAGCTTGGGCGGAAGTAAAACCTACGAGCAGTACTTC. Its translation is CASSLGGSKTYEQYF.

The chain links TRBV6-5 to TRBJ1-2; D remains unclear. This CDR3 has 14 residues. V was pared by 2 bases and J by 0 bases, with 7 bases between. Germline V CDR1 and CDR2: MNHEY, SVGAGI. The CDR3 loop reads CASSYDRSNYGYTF. The CDR3 DNA sequence: TGTGCCAGCAGTTACGACCGTTCTAACTATGGCTACACCTTC.

This clone was seen a single time. The chain recombines TRBV5-1 with TRBJ1-3; D unresolved. The germline V gene encodes CDR1 SGHRS and CDR2 YFSETQ. CDR3 length: 16 amino acids. V lost 0 bases to trimming and J lost 4 bases, with 14 bases between them. CDR3 loop: CASSLEPAMIGNTIYF. The CDR3 DNA follows: TGCGCCAGCAGCTTGGAACCGGCGATGATCGGAAACACCATATATTTT.

The CDR3: CASSIDLSRQPQHF. In DNA form, the CDR3 reads TGTGCCAGTAGTATAGATCTCTCGCGTCAGCCCCAGCATTTT. The chain links TRBV19 to TRBJ1-5; the D is unclear. Germline lookup yields CDR1 LNHDA and CDR2 SQIVND (reference sequence). The CDR3 loop spans 14 amino acids. V shed 0 bases and J shed 6 bases, with 9 bases lying between them.

The V gene is TRBV12-3 or TRBV12-4, the J gene TRBJ2-1; no clear D. Trimming took off 7 bases at V and 10 bases at J, with 14 bases between the two ends. CDR3 size: 12 residues. Here the CDR3 reads CASTTDGPEQFF. The CDR3 DNA sequence: TGTGCCAGCACCACCGACGGTCCCGAGCAGTTCTTC.

The chain carries TRBV12-5 and TRBJ2-1, with D perhaps given as TRBD1 or TRBD2 (6 bases each). This CDR3 contains 14 residues. Trimming took off 0 bases at V and 8 bases at J, with 11 bases between the two ends. Per the germline V gene, CDR1 is LGHNT and CDR2 is FRNRAP. In nucleotides, the CDR3 is TGTGCTAGTGGTTTGGTAAAGGGGGGCGATGAGCAGTTCTTC. This encodes CASGLVKGGDEQFF.

This clone is a singleton in its sample. The chain couples TRBV3-1 (or the pseudogene TRBV3-2) to TRBJ1-1; D is uncertain. Looked up from germline, CDR1 is LGHDT and CDR2 is YNNKEL (reference sequence). The germline V and J ends were trimmed by 1 base and 3 bases, with 12 bases remaining between them. CDR3 size: 15 residues. CDR3 DNA: TGTGCCAGCAGCCAAGGTAAAGGGAGGTACACTGAAGCTTTCTTT. It codes for CASSQGKGRYTEAFF.

The chain has TRBV18 and TRBJ1-1; TRBD1 might be the D (5 bases). CDR3 length: 16 residues. V lost 6 bases to trimming and J lost 0 bases, with 17 bases between them. Per the germline V gene, CDR1 is KGHSH and CDR2 is LQKENI. The CDR3 nucleotides are TGTGCCAGCTCGGGATCGACGGGACGGATGAACACTGAAGCTTTCTTT. Translating gives CASSGSTGRMNTEAFF.

The rearrangement joins TRBV4-3 to TRBJ2-4; D unclear. Per the germline V gene, CDR1 is LGHNA and CDR2 is YSLEER. Trimming removed 1 base from V and 0 bases from J, with 7 bases in between. The length of the CDR3 is 15 residues. CDR3 sequence: CASSQGFLAKNIQYF. For the CDR3, the DNA is TGCGCCAGCAGCCAAGGCTTTCTAGCCAAAAACATTCAGTACTTC.

The chain couples TRBV12-3 or TRBV12-4 to TRBJ2-5, with D perhaps TRBD1 or TRBD2 (5 bases each). V lost 3 bases, J lost 11 bases, and 13 bases lay in between. The CDR3 length is 12 residues. Here the CDR3 reads CASSFGTTVQYF. CDR3 bases: TGTGCCAGCAGTTTTGGGACGACCGTGCAGTACTTC.

This clone occurred once. The chain links TRBV9 to TRBJ1-1; TRBD1 might be the D (6 bases). CDR3 length: 15 amino acids. In germline, CDR1 is SGDLS, CDR2 YYNGEE. V was cut by 4 bases and J by 5 bases, with 18 bases left in between. The CDR3 here is CASSPRPGQGTEAFF. In nucleotides, the CDR3 is TGTGCCAGCAGCCCCCGTCCAGGGCAGGGGACTGAAGCTTTCTTT.

The rearrangement links TRBV19 to TRBJ1-1; weak D call: TRBD1 (5 bases). Deletions cut 4 bases from V and 7 bases from J, with 10 bases between. There are 12 residues in the CDR3. In germline, CDR1 is LNHDA, CDR2 SQIVND (reference sequence). The CDR3 sequence: CASSKDRDEAFF. For the CDR3, the DNA is TGTGCCAGTAGTAAAGACAGAGATGAAGCTTTCTTT.

The chain couples TRBV10-3 to TRBJ2-1; D gene uncertain. V was clipped by 0 bases and J by 6 bases, with 0 bases between them. The germline CDR1 and CDR2 sequences are ENHRY and SYGVKD. The CDR3 consists of 11 residues. CDR3 nucleotides: TGTGCCATCAGTGAGTCCAATGAGCAGTTCTTC. Translating it yields CAISESNEQFF.